The T cell receptor (beta chain) described here comes from a study of blood T cell repertoires in COVID-19. Background on the study: Sites across the United States, Italy and Spain contributed samples from acute and convalescent COVID-19. PBMCs, B-cell-depleted T cells, or T cells were the source of the cDNA or gDNA that made up the material.

Only a few counts were recorded for this clone. V was trimmed by 1 base and J by 4 bases, leaving 10 bases between them. Per germline, CDR1 SGHDN and CDR2 FVKESK. This CDR3 is built from 14 residues. TCRdb's table, derived via immunoSEQ multiplex PCR, lists solely in-frame clones and lacks some. The sample contains approximately 90,000 clones, approximately 84% of which appear only once. The TCR was taken from a man aged 80 or over with active or convalescent COVID-19. The sequenced sample was peripheral blood. The chain has TRBV14 and TRBJ1-1; no firm D call. This CDR3 is CASSQGSSGTEAFF. The CDR3 DNA is TGTGCCAGCAGCCAAGGGAGTTCTGGCACTGAAGCTTTCTTT.